These 22 T cell receptor beta chains came from one sample sequenced in a study of cytomegalovirus exposure and HLA in healthy donors. Only in-frame clones appear in the TCRdb table, and some are missing; sequencing was by immunoSEQ multiplex PCR. The sample comprises some 170,000 clones, approximately 86% of which are singletons, and roughly 2.6% rests with the top ten. The specimen sequenced was PBMCs. These receptors came from a man aged 18-30 years in good health and CMV-seropositive.

CDR3 in DNA: TGTGCCAGCAGTGGGGACAGGGGGGTGAACACTGAAGCTTTCTTT. It is translated as CASSGDRGVNTEAFF. This chain joins TRBV25-1 and TRBJ1-1; TRBD1 matches at 11 bases. The J segment lost 0 bases and the V segment lost 4 bases, leaving 1 base of the junction unmatched. This CDR3 has 15 amino acids. Germline-derived CDR1 and CDR2 are MGHDK and SYGVNS.

The table lists this clone with a count of one. The rearrangement uses TRBV7-9 and TRBJ2-1; 8 bases fit TRBD2. V was clipped by 4 bases and J by 8 bases; unmatched bases: 13. The germline CDR1 and CDR2 sequences are SEHNR and FQNEAQ (reference sequence). This CDR3 has 16 amino acids. The CDR3 is CASSSGNSGGPHEQFF. As DNA, the CDR3 is TGTGCCAGCAGCTCCGGAAACTCGGGGGGGCCGCATGAGCAGTTCTTC.

J is TRBJ2-2 and V is TRBV12-5, with a weak D call TRBD1 (6 bases). CDR1 and CDR2 from the germline V gene are LGHNT and FRNRAP. The CDR3 runs to 14 residues. V was shortened by 4 bases and J by 0 bases, with 6 bases between the two germline ends. The DNA for the CDR3 is TGTGCTAGTGGTTCAGGGGCGAACACCGGGGAGCTGTTTTTT. Protein sequence: CASGSGANTGELFF.

The chain is built from TRBV18 and TRBJ2-7; 7 bases are a match to TRBD1. Germline V CDR1 and CDR2: KGHSH, LQKENI. J gave up 7 bases and V 0 bases, and 9 bases lay outside the gene matches. The CDR3 has 15 residues. The CDR3 sequence: CASSPPDRGRWEQYF. For the CDR3, the DNA is TGTGCCAGCTCACCACCGGATAGGGGGCGTTGGGAGCAGTACTTC.

The rearrangement joins TRBV5-8 to TRBJ2-3, with D possibly being TRBD1 (5 bases). Germline CDR1 and CDR2: SGHTS and YDEGEE. The CDR3 is made up of 14 amino acids. The ends were cut back, 0 bases at V and 2 bases at J, with 7 bases in the middle. As DNA, the CDR3 is TGTGCCAGCAGCTTGGGACAGCTCACAGATACGCAGTATTTT. It codes for CASSLGQLTDTQYF.

The chain has TRBV9 and TRBJ2-1; 7 bases match TRBD2. The CDR3 is made up of 15 amino acids. Germline V gene sequence: CDR1 SGDLS, CDR2 YYNGEE. J lost 7 bases, V lost 2 bases, and 9 bases had no gene match. The CDR3 sequence is CASSVQGMRGNEQFF. The CDR3 DNA is TGTGCCAGCAGCGTTCAAGGGATGCGGGGGAATGAGCAGTTCTTC.

The chain joins TRBV27 to TRBJ1-1; no firm D call. Trimming took 10 bases from V and 8 from J, leaving 14 bases between them. The CDR3 runs 11 residues. CDR1 and CDR2 (germline): MNHEY, SMNVEV (reference sequence). DNA of the CDR3: TGTGCCACCAGCAACGGTGAGGAAGCTTTCTTT. Its translation: CATSNGEEAFF.

The CDR3 reads CAWSVYGGYTF. The CDR3 nucleotides read TGTGCCTGGAGTGTATACGGTGGCTACACCTTC. J is TRBJ1-2 and V is TRBV30, with D uncertain. The CDR3 has 11 residues. Germline V gene data show CDR1 as GTSNPN and CDR2 as SVGIG (reference sequence). V dropped 0 bases and J dropped 7 bases, with 6 bases sitting between them.

In this sample, this clone turned up a few times. The V call is TRBV28, the J call TRBJ2-7, with 9 positions matching TRBD1. Germline CDR1 is MDHEN and CDR2 is SYDVKM. V was pared by 3 bases and J by 5 bases, with 5 bases of the junction left unmatched. This CDR3 region has 14 residues. The CDR3 DNA sequence: TGTGCCAGCAGTTTCCGGGACAGGGTCCACGAGCAGTACTTC. The encoded protein is CASSFRDRVHEQYF.

Only a few counts were recorded for this clone. The chain recombines TRBV2 with TRBJ1-1; 7 positions match TRBD1. The CDR3 runs to 13 residues. V gave up 6 bases and J gave up 5 bases; unmatched junction bases: 6. Germline V gene data show CDR1 as SNHLY and CDR2 as FYNNEI. Here the CDR3 DNA reads TGTGCCAGCAGACCGGAGACAGGGACTGAAGCTTTCTTT. This codes for CASRPETGTEAFF.

The chain carries TRBV2 and TRBJ1-5; the D is unclear. Trimming left V 8 bases short and J 1 base short, with 6 bases between. Germline lookup yields CDR1 SNHLY and CDR2 FYNNEI. This CDR3 has 12 residues. CDR3 nucleotides: TGTGCCAGCTGTCAGAGCAATCAGCCCCAGCATTTT. The encoded protein is CASCQSNQPQHF.

J is TRBJ1-5 and V is TRBV6-6; maybe TRBD1 (6 bases). The germline CDR1 and CDR2 sequences are MNHNY and SVGAGI (reference sequence). With 6 bases removed from V and 4 bases from J, the gap between germline ends came to 13 bases. The CDR3 totals 14 residues. CDR3: CASRSDRLNQPQHF. The CDR3 coding sequence is TGTGCCAGCAGGTCAGACAGGCTAAATCAGCCCCAGCATTTT.

As DNA, the CDR3 is TGCGCCAGCAGCCAAGTGCCTAGGGGTCGGACAGAAGCTTTCTTT. Its translation is CASSQVPRGRTEAFF. The rearrangement joins TRBV4-1 to TRBJ1-1, with a tentative D call TRBD1 (5 bases). The V and J ends lost 1 base and 8 bases respectively, with 17 bases between them. From germline, CDR1 is MGHRA and CDR2 YSYEKL. The CDR3 totals 15 residues.

J is TRBJ2-7 and V is TRBV13; D is possibly TRBD2 (5 bases). The germline V gene has CDR1 PRHDT and CDR2 FYEKMQ (reference sequence). The CDR3 is 14 amino acids. V shed 5 bases and J shed 1 base, with 12 bases lying between them. CDR3 protein: CASSAGVLSYEQYF. CDR3 sequence (DNA): TGTGCCAGCAGCGCCGGGGTCTTATCCTACGAGCAGTACTTC.

The chain has TRBV7-8 and TRBJ1-4, with 8 nucleotides matching TRBD1. The CDR3 contains 14 residues. V was clipped by 5 bases and J by 8 bases; unmatched bases: 7. CDR1 SGHVS and CDR2 FQNEAQ come from the germline V gene. In DNA, the CDR3 is TGTGCCAGCAGCCACGGACAGGGAACGGAAAAACTGTTTTTT. Its translation: CASSHGQGTEKLFF. Complete variable domain (other parts from reference TRBV7-8 and TRBJ1-4): GAGVSQSPRYKVAKRGQDVALRCDPISGHVSLFWYQQALGQGPEFLTYFQNEAQLDKSGLPSDRFFAERPEGSVSTLKIQRTQQEDSAVYLCASSHGQGTEKLFFGSGTQLSVL.

CDR3 bases: TGTGCCAGCAGCCCACGACAGGGGGCCCGGGACACCATATATTTT. Encoded protein: CASSPRQGARDTIYF. The rearrangement joins TRBV7-2 to TRBJ1-3; 10 bases align to TRBD1. The CDR3 consists of 15 residues. Germline lookup yields CDR1 SGHTA and CDR2 FQGNSA. V shed 5 bases and J 8 bases; nucleotides not matched to a gene: 9.

The chain combines TRBV7-2 with TRBJ1-4; tentative D call: TRBD1 (6 bases). The ends were cut back, 5 bases at V and 1 base at J, with 8 bases in the middle. This CDR3 has 14 amino acids. CDR1 is SGHTA and CDR2 is FQGNSA in the germline V gene. The CDR3 loop is CASSLTGTNEKLFF. As DNA, the CDR3 is TGTGCCAGCAGCCTGACAGGAACTAATGAAAAACTGTTTTTT.

This chain uses TRBV10-3 with TRBJ2-5, with 7 bases that match TRBD2. Germline V gives CDR1 ENHRY, CDR2 SYGVKD. The CDR3 totals 14 residues. Unmatched junction bases numbered 9, after V lost 8 bases and J lost 3 bases. In nucleotides, the CDR3 is TGTGCCATCGGGTCCAGCGGGAAAAAAGAGACCCAGTACTTC. It codes for CAIGSSGKKETQYF.

This chain joins TRBV7-2 and TRBJ2-7, with TRBD1 matching 8 bases. Germline V lookup: CDR1 SGHTA, CDR2 FQGNSA. With 5 bases clipped from V and 3 bases from J, the junction kept 15 bases outside the gene matches. This CDR3 contains 17 residues. CDR3 sequence reads: CASSVRQGSAGIYEQYF. The CDR3 DNA sequence: TGTGCCAGCAGCGTCCGACAGGGGTCTGCCGGAATCTACGAGCAGTACTTC.

The V gene is TRBV7-6, the J gene TRBJ2-3, with 11 bases lining up with TRBD2. Germline CDR1 reads SGHVS; CDR2 reads FNYEAQ. Unmatched junction bases numbered 4, after V lost 2 bases and J lost 6 bases. This CDR3 is 15 amino acids long. CDR3 coding DNA: TGTGCCAGCAGCTTACTAGCGGGGGGCCCCGATACGCAGTATTTT. As protein: CASSLLAGGPDTQYF.

The chain recombines TRBV15 with TRBJ2-7; unclear D gene. The V and J ends lost 0 bases and 0 bases respectively, with 6 bases between them. The CDR3 has 14 amino acids. Germline assignment: CDR1 LNHNV and CDR2 YYDKDF (reference sequence). The CDR3 is CATSRERSSYEQYF. DNA of the CDR3: TGTGCCACCAGCAGAGAGAGGAGCTCCTACGAGCAGTACTTC.

This chain links TRBV15 with TRBJ1-6; TRBD1 aligns across 7 bases. CDR1 LNHNV and CDR2 YYDKDF come from the germline V gene (reference sequence). J lost 10 bases, V lost 9 bases, and 6 bases had no gene match. The CDR3 runs to 12 residues. The CDR3 protein is CATRQGDSPLHF. The DNA for the CDR3 is TGTGCCACAAGACAGGGCGACTCACCCCTCCACTTT.